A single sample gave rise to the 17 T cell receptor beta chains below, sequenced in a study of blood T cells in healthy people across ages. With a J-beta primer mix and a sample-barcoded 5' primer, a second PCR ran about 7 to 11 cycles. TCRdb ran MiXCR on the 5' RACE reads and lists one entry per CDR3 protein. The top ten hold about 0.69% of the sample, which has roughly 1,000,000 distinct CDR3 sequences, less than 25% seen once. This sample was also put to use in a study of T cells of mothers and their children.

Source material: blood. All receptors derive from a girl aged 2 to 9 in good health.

CDR3 protein: CASSQVFGTEQYF. The CDR3 nucleotides are TGTGCCAGCAGCCAAGTGTTTGGAACGGAGCAGTACTTC. The chain employs TRBV3-1 and TRBJ2-7; D gene uncertain. Germline V gene data show CDR1 as LGHDT and CDR2 as YNNKEL (reference sequence). The V gene lost 1 base and the J gene lost 7 bases, with 11 bases spanning the gap. This CDR3 has 13 residues.

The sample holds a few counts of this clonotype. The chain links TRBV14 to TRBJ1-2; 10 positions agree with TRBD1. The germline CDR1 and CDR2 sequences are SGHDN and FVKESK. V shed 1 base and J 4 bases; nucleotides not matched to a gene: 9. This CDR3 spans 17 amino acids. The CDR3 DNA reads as TGTGCCAGCAGCCAAGTCGCCGGACAGGGGGTCCTCTATGGCTACACCTTC. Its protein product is CASSQVAGQGVLYGYTF.

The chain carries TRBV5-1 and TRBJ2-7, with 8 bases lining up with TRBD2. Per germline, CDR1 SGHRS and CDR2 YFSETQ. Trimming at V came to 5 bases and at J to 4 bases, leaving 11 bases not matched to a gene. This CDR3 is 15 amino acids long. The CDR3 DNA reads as TGCGCCAGCAGATTCAGCGGGGGTCCGCCGTACGAGCAGTACTTC. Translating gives CASRFSGGPPYEQYF.

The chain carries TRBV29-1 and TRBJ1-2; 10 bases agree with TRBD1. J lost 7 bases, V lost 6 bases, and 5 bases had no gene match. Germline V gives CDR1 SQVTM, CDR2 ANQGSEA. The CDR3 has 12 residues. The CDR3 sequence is CSVDRGLRGYTF. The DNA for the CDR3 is TGCAGCGTAGACAGGGGGCTACGTGGCTACACCTTC.

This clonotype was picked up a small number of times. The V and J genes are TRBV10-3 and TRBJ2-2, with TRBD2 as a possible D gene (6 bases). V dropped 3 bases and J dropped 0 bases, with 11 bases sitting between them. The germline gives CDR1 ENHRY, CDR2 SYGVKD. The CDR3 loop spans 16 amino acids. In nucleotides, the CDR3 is TGTGCCATCAGTGATATCGGGGGTGCGAACACCGGGGAGCTGTTTTTT. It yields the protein CAISDIGGANTGELFF.

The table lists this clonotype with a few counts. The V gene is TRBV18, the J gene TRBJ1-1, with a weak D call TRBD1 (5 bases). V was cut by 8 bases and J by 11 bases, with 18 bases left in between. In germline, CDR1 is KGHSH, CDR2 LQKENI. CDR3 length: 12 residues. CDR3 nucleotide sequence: TGTGCCAGCACGGACACCTTAGATGACGCTTTCTTT. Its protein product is CASTDTLDDAFF.

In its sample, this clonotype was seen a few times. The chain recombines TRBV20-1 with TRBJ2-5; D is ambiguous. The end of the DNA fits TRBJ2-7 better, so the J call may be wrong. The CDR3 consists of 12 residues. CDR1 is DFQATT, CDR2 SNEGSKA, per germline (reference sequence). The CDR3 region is CSAPEIGYEQYF. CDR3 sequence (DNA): TGCAGTGCTCCAGAAATCGGCTACGAGCAGTACTTC.

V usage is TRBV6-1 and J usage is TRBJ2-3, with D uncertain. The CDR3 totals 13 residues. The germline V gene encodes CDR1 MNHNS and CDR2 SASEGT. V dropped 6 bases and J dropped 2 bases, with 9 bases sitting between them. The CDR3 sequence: CASSVRYTDTQYF. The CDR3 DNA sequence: TGTGCCAGCAGCGTAAGGTACACAGATACGCAGTATTTT.

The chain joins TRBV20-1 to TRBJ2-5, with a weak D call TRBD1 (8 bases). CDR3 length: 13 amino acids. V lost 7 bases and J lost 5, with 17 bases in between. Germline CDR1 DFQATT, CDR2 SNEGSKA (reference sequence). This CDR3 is CSVPIQGGETQYF. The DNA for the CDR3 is TGCAGTGTCCCGATACAGGGGGGGGAGACCCAGTACTTC.

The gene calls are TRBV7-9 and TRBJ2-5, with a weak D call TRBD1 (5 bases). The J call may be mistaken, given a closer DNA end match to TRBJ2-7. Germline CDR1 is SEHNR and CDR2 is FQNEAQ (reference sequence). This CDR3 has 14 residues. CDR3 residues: CASSTLGPIYEQYF. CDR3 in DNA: TGTGCCAGCAGTACTCTGGGGCCGATTTACGAGCAGTACTTC.

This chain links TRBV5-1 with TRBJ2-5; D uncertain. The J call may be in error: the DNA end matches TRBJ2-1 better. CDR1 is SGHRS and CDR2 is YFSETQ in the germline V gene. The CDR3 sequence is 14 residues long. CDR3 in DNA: TGCGCCAGCAGCCCCCAAAGCGCTACCAATGAGCAGTTCTTC. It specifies CASSPQSATNEQFF.

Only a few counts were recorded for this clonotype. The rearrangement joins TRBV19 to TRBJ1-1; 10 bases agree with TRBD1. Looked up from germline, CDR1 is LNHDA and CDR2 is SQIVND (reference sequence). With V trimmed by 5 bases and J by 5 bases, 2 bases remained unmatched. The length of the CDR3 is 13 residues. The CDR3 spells CASSGTGVTEAFF. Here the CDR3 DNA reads TGTGCCAGTAGTGGGACAGGGGTGACTGAAGCTTTCTTT.

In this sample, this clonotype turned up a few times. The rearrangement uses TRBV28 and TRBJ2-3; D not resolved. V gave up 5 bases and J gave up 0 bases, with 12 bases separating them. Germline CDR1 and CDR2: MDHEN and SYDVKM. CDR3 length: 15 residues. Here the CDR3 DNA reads TGTGCCAGCAGTACACCGAAGGACAGCACAGATACGCAGTATTTT. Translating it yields CASSTPKDSTDTQYF.

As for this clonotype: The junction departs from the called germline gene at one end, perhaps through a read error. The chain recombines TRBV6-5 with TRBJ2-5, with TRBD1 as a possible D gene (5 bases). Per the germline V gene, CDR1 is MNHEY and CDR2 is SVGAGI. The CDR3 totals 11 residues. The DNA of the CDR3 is TGTGCCAGCAGAGAGTGGAACAGGATTTTCTTC. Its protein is CASREWNRIFF.

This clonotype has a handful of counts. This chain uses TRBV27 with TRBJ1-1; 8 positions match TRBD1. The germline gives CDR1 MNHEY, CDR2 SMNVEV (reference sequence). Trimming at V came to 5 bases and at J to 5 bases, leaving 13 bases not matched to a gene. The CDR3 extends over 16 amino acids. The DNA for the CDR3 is TGTGCCAGCAGTGAGGCCGGGACAGGTTGGTATACTGAAGCTTTCTTT. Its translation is CASSEAGTGWYTEAFF.

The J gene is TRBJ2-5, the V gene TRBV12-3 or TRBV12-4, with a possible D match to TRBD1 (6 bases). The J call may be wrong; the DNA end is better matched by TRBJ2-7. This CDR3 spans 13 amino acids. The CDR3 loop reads CASLGGEALEQYF. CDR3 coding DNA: TGTGCCAGCCTAGGGGGAGAGGCCCTCGAGCAGTACTTC.

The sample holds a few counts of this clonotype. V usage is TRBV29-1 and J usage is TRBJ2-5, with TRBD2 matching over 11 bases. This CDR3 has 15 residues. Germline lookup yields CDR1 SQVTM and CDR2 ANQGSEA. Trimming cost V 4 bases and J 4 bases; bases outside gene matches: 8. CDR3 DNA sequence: TGCAGCGTTGGGTCTAGCGGGGGGCCCGGAGAGACCCAGTACTTC. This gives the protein CSVGSSGGPGETQYF.